The 3 T cell receptor beta chains below all came from one sample that was sequenced in a study of CD8+CD57+ T cells in acquired aplastic anemia. The TCR beta profiling, which covered VDJ combination and CDR3 sequence, was carried out using genomic DNA as the template. From the reads, TCRdb called clonotypes with MiXCR, one entry per CDR3 protein. The table has 250,000 to 300,000 distinct CDR3 sequences, around 60% seen once. The specimen was sorted CD4+, CD8+, or CD8+CD57+ T cells (not recorded which) from PBMCs. Receptors originate from a human donor with severe aplastic anemia or a healthy control (not recorded which).

The chain is built from TRBV5-4 and TRBJ2-3; D perhaps matches TRBD1 (7 bases). V was shortened by 10 bases and J by 0 bases, with 12 bases between the two germline ends. Germline V gene lookup returns CDR1 SGHNT and CDR2 YYREEE (reference sequence). The CDR3 runs 13 residues. CDR3 DNA: TGTGCCTGCGGGACAGTTAGCACAGATACGCAGTATTTT. Translation gives CACGTVSTDTQYF.

The rearrangement joins TRBV29-1 to TRBJ1-2; D gene ambiguous. The CDR3 consists of 12 residues. The V end was cut by 4 bases, the J end by 2 bases, with 8 bases between. From germline, CDR1 is SQVTM and CDR2 ANQGSEA. CDR3 sequence: CSVVAGNYGYTF. The CDR3 nucleotides read TGCAGCGTTGTTGCGGGCAACTATGGCTACACCTTC.

With regard to this clonotype: Germline and junction disagree at one end, which may indicate a read error. This sequence joins TRBV11-2 and TRBJ1-2; D uncertain. CDR3 length equals 16 residues. Germline CDR1 reads SGHAT; CDR2 reads FQNNGV. CDR3 bases: TGTGCCAGCAGTTTAGGCCCAGACACGGACGTAAATGGCTACACCTTC. Protein product: CASSLGPDTDVNGYTF.